These 10 T cell receptor beta chains originate from one sample sequenced in a study of response to subunit inactivated influenza vaccine. TCRdb used MiXCR to reprocess the RT-PCR reads, holding one entry per CDR3 protein. The repertoire consists of around 580,000 distinct CDR3 sequences, with 12% occurring once and the leading ten covering 9.5% to 13%. The sequences come from PBMCs from blood, collected on the day of vaccination. The receptors shown here come from a man aged 50-60 years who received an inactivated influenza vaccine.

The rearrangement joins TRBV7-2 to TRBJ1-6; D unclear. V was trimmed by 3 bases and J by 8 bases, leaving 14 bases between them. The CDR3 consists of 15 residues. CDR1 and CDR2 (germline): SGHTA, FQGNSA. Written as DNA, the CDR3 is TGTGCCAGCAGCTTGGGAAGTGGTAGGGATTCACCCCTCCACTTT. This gives the protein CASSLGSGRDSPLHF.

This clonotype has just a few counts. This rearrangement joins TRBV29-1 to TRBJ2-7; 9 nucleotides match TRBD1. The CDR3 length is 20 residues. Germline V CDR1 and CDR2: SQVTM, ANQGSEA. Here the CDR3 reads CSVGKPPTGTGYTLDYEQYF. The CDR3 DNA reads TGCAGTGTCGGGAAACCCCCGACGGGGACAGGGTATACCCTGGACTACGAGCAGTACTTC.

This clonotype was detected a few times. The chain has TRBV5-6 and TRBJ1-4, with D unresolved. The V gene's germline CDR1 is SGHDT and CDR2 YYEEEE. V was clipped by 4 bases and J by 6 bases, with 16 bases between them. The CDR3 loop spans 15 amino acids. CDR3 DNA sequence: TGTGCCAGCAGCGCGTCTGTCGACGGGTATGAAAAACTGTTTTTT. Its translation: CASSASVDGYEKLFF.

The chain joins TRBV7-2 to TRBJ1-4; D is unresolved. The V end lost 1 base, the J end lost 8 bases, and 8 bases lay between the germline ends. Germline V gene data show CDR1 as SGHTA and CDR2 as FQGNSA. This CDR3 has 13 residues. CDR3 residues: CASSLGLEEKLFF. Written as DNA, the CDR3 is TGTGCCAGCAGCTTAGGACTGGAGGAAAAACTGTTTTTT.

This clonotype turned up a few times. CDR3 in amino acids: CASTPGLAGTDTQYF. CDR3 nucleotide sequence: TGTGCCAGCACCCCGGGACTAGCCGGCACAGATACGCAGTATTTT. This rearrangement joins TRBV7-9 to TRBJ2-3; TRBD2 aligns across 9 bases. This CDR3 region has 15 residues. V lost 7 bases to trimming and J lost 1 base; unmatched junction nucleotides: 6. CDR1 and CDR2 (germline): SEHNR, FQNEAQ (reference sequence).

This clonotype was seen more than once but under ten times. This chain links TRBV7-7 with TRBJ2-5, with TRBD1 matching 10 bases. Germline trimming cut 1 base from V and 4 bases from J; bases unmatched to any gene: 6. The CDR3 has 16 residues. CDR1 SSHAT and CDR2 FNYEAQ come from the germline V gene (reference sequence). CDR3 loop: CASSLGGQGGLETQYF. The CDR3 nucleotides read TGTGCCAGCAGCTTAGGAGGACAGGGGGGTTTAGAGACCCAGTACTTC. The entire variable domain, with the rest obtained from reference TRBV7-7 and TRBJ2-5, is as follows: GAGVSQSPRYKVTKRGQDVTLRCDPISSHATLYWYQQALGQGPEFLTYFNYEAQPDKSGLPSDRFSAERPEGSISTLTIQRTEQRDSAMYRCASSLGGQGGLETQYFGPGTRLLVL.

The chain carries TRBV18 and TRBJ2-7; 7 bases are shared with TRBD1. Germline V gene sequence: CDR1 KGHSH, CDR2 LQKENI. The CDR3 has 16 amino acids. V was pared by 5 bases and J by 0 bases, with 10 bases of the junction left unmatched. This CDR3 is CASSTRQGIFSYEQYF. Here the CDR3 DNA reads TGTGCCAGCTCAACTCGACAGGGAATCTTCTCCTACGAGCAGTACTTC.

This clonotype was detected many times. The V gene is TRBV7-2, the J gene TRBJ2-3, with unresolved D. V was trimmed by 0 bases and J by 0 bases, leaving 10 bases between them. CDR1 is SGHTA, CDR2 FQGNSA, per germline. The CDR3 sequence is 16 residues long. CDR3 in DNA: TGTGCCAGCAGCTTAGCGCACACGGTGAGCACAGATACGCAGTATTTT. This gives the protein CASSLAHTVSTDTQYF.

V usage is TRBV7-2 and J usage is TRBJ2-5; no clear D. CDR1 is SGHTA and CDR2 is FQGNSA in the germline V gene. The CDR3 extends over 13 amino acids. V was cut by 5 bases and J by 5 bases, with 12 bases left in between. The CDR3 DNA follows: TGTGCCAGCAGCCCCGAGAGGTCGGAGACCCAGTACTTC. Encoded protein: CASSPERSETQYF.

This clonotype was seen repeatedly, ten times or more. V usage is TRBV12-5 and J usage is TRBJ2-1, with D possibly matching TRBD1 (5 bases). CDR3 length: 16 residues. Germline V gives CDR1 LGHNT, CDR2 FRNRAP. V lost 2 bases, J lost 0 bases, and 11 bases lay in between. The DNA of the CDR3 is TGTGCTAGTGGTTTGACAGGCCAGAGCTCCTACAATGAGCAGTTCTTC. Its protein is CASGLTGQSSYNEQFF.